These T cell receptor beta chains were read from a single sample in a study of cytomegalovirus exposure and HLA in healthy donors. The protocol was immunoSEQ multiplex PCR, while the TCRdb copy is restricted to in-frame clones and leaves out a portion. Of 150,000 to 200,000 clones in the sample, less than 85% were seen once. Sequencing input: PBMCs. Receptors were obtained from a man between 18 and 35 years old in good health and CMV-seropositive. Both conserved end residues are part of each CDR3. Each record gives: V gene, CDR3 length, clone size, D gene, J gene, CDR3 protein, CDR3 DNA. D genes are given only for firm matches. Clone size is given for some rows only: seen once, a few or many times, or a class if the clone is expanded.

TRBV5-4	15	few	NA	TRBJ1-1	CASSLQGYMNTEAFF	TGTGCCAGCAGCTTACAGGGATACATGAACACTGAAGCTTTCTTT
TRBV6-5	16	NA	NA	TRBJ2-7	CASSYSFGPRGYEQYF	TGTGCCAGCAGTTACTCGTTCGGGCCAAGGGGGTACGAGCAGTACTTC
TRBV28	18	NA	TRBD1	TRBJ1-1	CASSFTVGQGAMNTEAFF	TGTGCCAGCAGTTTCACAGTCGGACAGGGGGCCATGAACACTGAAGCTTTCTTT
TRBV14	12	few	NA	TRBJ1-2	CASSPIRDSYTF	TGTGCCAGCAGCCCGATACGGGACAGCTACACCTTC
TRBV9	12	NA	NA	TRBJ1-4	CASGGGGEKLFF	TGTGCCAGCGGGGGGGGCGGTGAAAAACTGTTTTTT
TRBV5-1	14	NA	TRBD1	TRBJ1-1	CASSSQGADTEAFF	TGCGCCAGCAGCTCCCAGGGGGCTGACACTGAAGCTTTCTTT
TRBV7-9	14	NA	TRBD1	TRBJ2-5	CASSLGTGTETQYF	TGTGCCAGCAGCTTAGGGACAGGAACAGAGACCCAGTACTTC
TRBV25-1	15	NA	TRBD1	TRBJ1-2	CASSITGVGGHGYTF	TGTGCCAGCAGTATTACTGGTGTAGGGGGCCATGGCTACACCTTC
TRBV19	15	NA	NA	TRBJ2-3	CASSGGGATTDTQYF	TGTGCCAGTAGTGGTGGGGGGGCCACGACAGATACGCAGTATTTT
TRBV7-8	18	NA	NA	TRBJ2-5	CASSSHDKTGGLQETQYF	TGTGCCAGCAGCTCACATGATAAGACAGGCGGATTACAAGAGACCCAGTACTTC
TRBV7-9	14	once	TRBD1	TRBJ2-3	CASSPGQGTDTQYF	TGTGCCAGCAGCCCCGGACAGGGAACAGATACGCAGTATTTT
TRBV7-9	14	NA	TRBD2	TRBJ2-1	CASSDTTSSREQFF	TGTGCCAGCAGCGATACGACTAGCTCCAGGGAGCAGTTCTTC
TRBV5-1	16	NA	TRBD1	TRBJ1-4	CASSVGQGATNEKLFF	TGCGCCAGCAGCGTCGGACAGGGGGCAACTAATGAAAAACTGTTTTTT
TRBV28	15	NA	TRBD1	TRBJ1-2	CASSPGTGNNYGYTF	TGTGCCAGCAGTCCCGGGACAGGGAACAACTATGGCTACACCTTC
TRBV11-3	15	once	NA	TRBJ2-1	CASSFAPGSYNEQFF	TGTGCCAGCAGCTTCGCCCCCGGCTCCTACAATGAGCAGTTCTTC
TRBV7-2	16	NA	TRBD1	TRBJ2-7	CASSPSGTGSSYEQYF	TGTGCCAGCAGCCCCTCCGGGACAGGGAGCTCCTACGAGCAGTACTTC
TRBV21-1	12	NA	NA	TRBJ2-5	CANRGHKETQYF	TGTGCCAACAGGGGCCATAAAGAGACCCAGTACTTC
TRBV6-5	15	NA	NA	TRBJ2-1	CASTNRDSRYNEQFF	TGTGCCAGCACGAACCGGGACTCCCGATACAATGAGCAGTTCTTC
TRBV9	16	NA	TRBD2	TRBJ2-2	CASSVGLAGGGGELFF	TGTGCCAGCAGCGTAGGCCTAGCGGGAGGCGGCGGGGAGCTGTTTTTT
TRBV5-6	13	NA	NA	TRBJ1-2	CASSLLSNYGYTF	TGTGCCAGCAGCCTTCTGAGTAACTATGGCTACACCTTC
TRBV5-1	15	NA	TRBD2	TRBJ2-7	CASSYLAGGYYEQYF	TGCGCCAGCAGCTACTTAGCGGGAGGGTATTACGAGCAGTACTTC
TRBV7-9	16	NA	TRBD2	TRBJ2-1	CASSPTSSGGYNEQFF	TGTGCCAGCAGCCCTACTAGCTCCGGGGGGTACAATGAGCAGTTCTTC
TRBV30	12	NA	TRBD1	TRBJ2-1	CAWSVQGNEQFF	TGTGCCTGGAGTGTACAGGGGAATGAGCAGTTCTTC
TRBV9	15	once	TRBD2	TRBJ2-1	CASSASGRTLDEQFF	TGTGCCAGCAGCGCCAGCGGGAGGACACTAGATGAGCAGTTCTTC
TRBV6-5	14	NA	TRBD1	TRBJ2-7	CASSDWTGAGEQYF	TGTGCCAGCAGTGACTGGACAGGGGCTGGCGAGCAGTACTTC
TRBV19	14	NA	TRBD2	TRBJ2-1	CASSPLIAGGSLFF	TGTGCCAGTAGTCCCCTTATCGCGGGGGGGAGCCTGTTCTTC
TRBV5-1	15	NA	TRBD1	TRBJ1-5	CASSPGTGVISPQHF	TGCGCCAGCAGCCCAGGGACAGGGGTAATCAGCCCCCAGCATTTT
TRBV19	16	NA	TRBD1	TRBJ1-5	CASSISRDRPYQPQHF	TGTGCCAGTAGTATATCCCGGGACAGGCCCTATCAGCCCCAGCATTTT
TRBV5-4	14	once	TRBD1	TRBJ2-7	CASSQDREGYEQYF	TGTGCCAGCAGCCAGGACAGGGAAGGCTACGAGCAGTACTTC
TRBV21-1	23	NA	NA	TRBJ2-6	CASSKETGRKGFGDESGANVLTF	TGTGCCAGCAGCAAAGAAACAGGTAGGAAGGGTTTCGGTGATGAGTCTGGGGCCAACGTCCTGACTTTC
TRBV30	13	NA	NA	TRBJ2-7	CAWNQGAGYEQYF	TGTGCCTGGAACCAGGGCGCCGGATACGAGCAGTACTTC
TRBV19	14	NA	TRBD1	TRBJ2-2	CASLQGPNTGELFF	TGTGCCAGTTTACAGGGGCCGAACACCGGGGAGCTGTTTTTT
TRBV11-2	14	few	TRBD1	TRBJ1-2	CASSSGQGRYGYTF	TGTGCCAGCAGCTCAGGACAGGGACGGTATGGCTACACCTTC
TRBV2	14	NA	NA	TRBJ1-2	CASRRLNSDYGYTF	TGTGCCAGCAGGAGACTTAACTCGGACTATGGCTACACCTTC
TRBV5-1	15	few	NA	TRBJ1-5	CASSSDGQPNQPQHF	TGCGCCAGCAGCTCGGATGGACAGCCTAATCAGCCCCAGCATTTT
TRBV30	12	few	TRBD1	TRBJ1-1	CASDRRNTEAFF	TGTGCCTCGGACAGGAGGAACACTGAAGCTTTCTTT
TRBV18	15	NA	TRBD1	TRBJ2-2	CASSQQGPRTGELFF	TGTGCCAGCTCACAACAGGGGCCTCGGACCGGGGAGCTGTTTTTT
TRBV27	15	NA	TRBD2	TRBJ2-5	CASRRTSAPQETQYF	TGTGCCAGCCGAAGGACTAGCGCTCCCCAAGAGACCCAGTACTTC
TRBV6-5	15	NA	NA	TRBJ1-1	CASSTPGGMNTEAFF	TGTGCCAGCAGTACCCCCGGGGGGATGAACACTGAAGCTTTCTTT
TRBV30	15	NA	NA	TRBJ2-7	CAWSVLEDSSYEQYF	TGTGCCTGGAGTGTACTGGAGGATAGCTCCTACGAGCAGTACTTC
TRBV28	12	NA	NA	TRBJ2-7	CASSVSTYEQYF	TGTGCCAGCAGTGTCTCTACCTACGAGCAGTACTTC
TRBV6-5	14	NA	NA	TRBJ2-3	CASSYLRKTDTQYF	TGTGCCAGCAGTTACCTGAGGAAGACAGATACGCAGTATTTT
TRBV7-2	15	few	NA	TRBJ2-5	CASSLQWGRGETQYF	TGTGCCAGCAGCCTCCAATGGGGCAGGGGAGAGACCCAGTACTTC
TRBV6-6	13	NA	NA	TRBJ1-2	CASITSRFDGYTF	TGTGCCAGCATTACTTCTAGGTTCGATGGCTACACCTTC
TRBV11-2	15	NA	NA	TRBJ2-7	CASSLATGPTYEQYF	TGTGCCAGCAGCTTAGCGACAGGCCCTACCTACGAGCAGTACTTC
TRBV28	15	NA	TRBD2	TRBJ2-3	CASSLQRERADTQYF	TGTGCCAGCAGTCTCCAGCGGGAGAGGGCAGATACGCAGTATTTT
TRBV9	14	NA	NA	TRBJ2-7	CASSVGTTSGEQYF	TGTGCCAGCAGCGTAGGCACTACTTCGGGCGAGCAGTACTTC
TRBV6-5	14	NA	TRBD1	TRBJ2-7	CASSRDSYLYEQYF	TGTGCCAGCAGCCGGGACAGCTATCTTTACGAGCAGTACTTC
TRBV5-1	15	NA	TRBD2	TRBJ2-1	CASSLTLAEYNEQFF	TGCGCCAGCAGCTTGACCCTAGCGGAGTACAATGAGCAGTTCTTC
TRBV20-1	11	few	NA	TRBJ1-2	CSAQEDYGYTF	TGCAGTGCTCAGGAGGACTATGGCTACACCTTC
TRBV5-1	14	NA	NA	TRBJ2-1	CASSLAVTANEQFF	TGCGCCAGCAGCTTGGCGGTGACAGCCAATGAGCAGTTCTTC
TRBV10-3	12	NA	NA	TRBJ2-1	CAIRGGLGEQFF	TGTGCCATCAGGGGGGGGCTAGGAGAGCAGTTCTTC
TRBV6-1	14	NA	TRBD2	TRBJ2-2	CACILAGGTGELFF	TGTGCCTGCATTCTAGCGGGAGGAACCGGGGAGCTGTTTTTT
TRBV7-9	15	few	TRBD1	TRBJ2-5	CASSRGDREQETQYF	TGTGCCAGCAGCCGTGGGGACAGGGAACAAGAGACCCAGTACTTC
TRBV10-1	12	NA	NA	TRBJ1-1	CASREEVDEAFF	TGCGCCAGCAGAGAGGAGGTTGATGAAGCTTTCTTT